A selection of T cell receptor beta chains follows, all from one sample in a study of T cell responses to AZD1222 COVID-19 vaccine. Only in-frame clones appear in the TCRdb table, and some are missing; sequencing was by immunoSEQ multiplex PCR. The sample records about 130,000 clones, more than 85% being singletons. The sequences come from peripheral blood, collected on day 0 of AZD1222 vaccination. The receptors originated from an adult in good health. Each CDR3 is given with its conserved first and last residue. Each record gives: J gene, D gene, clone size, V gene, CDR3 protein, CDR3 DNA. A D gene is named only where the DNA matches it firmly. Rows give clone size only sometimes, using once, few, many, or a class for an expanded clone.

j_gene: TRBJ1-3; d_gene: NA; abundance: NA; v_gene: TRBV5-4; CDR3aa: CASSLGGAISGNTIYF; CDR3nt: TGTGCCAGCAGCTTAGGGGGGGCTATCTCTGGAAACACCATATATTTT
j_gene: TRBJ2-2; d_gene: NA; abundance: NA; v_gene: TRBV7-9; CDR3aa: CASSPLGAKGTGELFF; CDR3nt: TGTGCCAGCAGCCCCCTTGGGGCAAAGGGCACCGGGGAGCTGTTTTTT
j_gene: TRBJ2-1; d_gene: NA; abundance: NA; v_gene: TRBV4-1; CDR3aa: CASSQAARSTYNEQFF; CDR3nt: TGCGCCAGCAGCCAGGCGGCGCGATCTACCTACAATGAGCAGTTCTTC
j_gene: TRBJ1-6; d_gene: NA; abundance: NA; v_gene: TRBV6-2/TRBV6-3; CDR3aa: CASSFTTGSPLHF; CDR3nt: TGTGCCAGCAGTTTTACCACTGGGTCACCCCTCCACTTT
j_gene: TRBJ2-5; d_gene: TRBD2; abundance: NA; v_gene: TRBV3-1/TRBV3-2; CDR3aa: CASSQLAGQETQYF; CDR3nt: TGTGCCAGCAGCCAACTAGCGGGGCAAGAGACCCAGTACTTC
j_gene: TRBJ1-1; d_gene: NA; abundance: many; v_gene: TRBV11-3; CDR3aa: CASSLGPQEEAFF; CDR3nt: TGTGCCAGCAGCTTAGGGCCCCAGGAGGAAGCTTTCTTT
j_gene: TRBJ1-3; d_gene: NA; abundance: NA; v_gene: TRBV10-3; CDR3aa: CAISAPGFAIYF; CDR3nt: TGTGCCATCAGTGCCCCGGGGTTTGCCATATATTTT
j_gene: TRBJ2-2; d_gene: NA; abundance: NA; v_gene: TRBV29-1; CDR3aa: CSVGTITGELFF; CDR3nt: TGCAGCGTGGGGACCATCACCGGGGAGCTGTTTTTT
j_gene: TRBJ1-2; d_gene: NA; abundance: NA; v_gene: TRBV18; CDR3aa: CASSPTGNYGYTF; CDR3nt: TGTGCCAGCTCACCGACAGGAAACTATGGCTACACCTTC
j_gene: TRBJ1-6; d_gene: TRBD1; abundance: NA; v_gene: TRBV3-1/TRBV3-2; CDR3aa: CASSQTGTGHSPLHF; CDR3nt: TGTGCCAGCAGCCAAACCGGGACAGGCCATTCACCCCTCCACTTT
j_gene: TRBJ1-3; d_gene: NA; abundance: NA; v_gene: TRBV21-1; CDR3aa: CASSKRGGNTIYF; CDR3nt: TGTGCCAGCAGCAAAAGGGGTGGAAACACCATATATTTT
j_gene: TRBJ1-5; d_gene: TRBD1; abundance: NA; v_gene: TRBV28; CDR3aa: CASSPLGQGGNQPQHF; CDR3nt: TGTGCCAGCAGTCCTCTGGGACAGGGGGGGAATCAGCCCCAGCATTTT
j_gene: TRBJ2-2; d_gene: TRBD2; abundance: NA; v_gene: TRBV11-2; CDR3aa: CASSLEGASGNTGELFF; CDR3nt: TGTGCCAGCAGCTTAGAAGGAGCTAGCGGAAACACCGGGGAGCTGTTTTTT
j_gene: TRBJ2-1; d_gene: TRBD2; abundance: NA; v_gene: TRBV7-9; CDR3aa: CASSILAGGPFDEQFF; CDR3nt: TGTGCCAGCAGCATCCTAGCGGGGGGGCCCTTCGATGAGCAGTTCTTC
j_gene: TRBJ1-1; d_gene: NA; abundance: NA; v_gene: TRBV7-9; CDR3aa: CASEREMNTEAFF; CDR3nt: TGTGCCAGCGAGAGGGAAATGAACACTGAAGCTTTCTTT
j_gene: TRBJ1-1; d_gene: NA; abundance: NA; v_gene: TRBV7-6; CDR3aa: CASSLGGSNTEAFF; CDR3nt: TGTGCCAGCAGCTTAGGGGGATCGAACACTGAAGCTTTCTTT
j_gene: TRBJ1-1; d_gene: NA; abundance: NA; v_gene: TRBV13; CDR3aa: CASSLVGNTEAFF; CDR3nt: TGTGCCAGCAGCTTAGTGGGGAACACTGAAGCTTTCTTT
j_gene: TRBJ2-3; d_gene: TRBD2; abundance: NA; v_gene: TRBV29-1; CDR3aa: CSVNSLAGGTDTQYF; CDR3nt: TGCAGCGTCAACTCATTAGCGGGGGGGACAGATACGCAGTATTTT
j_gene: TRBJ2-1; d_gene: TRBD2; abundance: NA; v_gene: TRBV27; CDR3aa: CASSHTSGGDSEQFF; CDR3nt: TGTGCCAGCAGTCACACTAGCGGGGGGGATTCGGAGCAGTTCTTC
j_gene: TRBJ2-7; d_gene: NA; abundance: NA; v_gene: TRBV3-1/TRBV3-2; CDR3aa: CASSQEFRATAYEQYF; CDR3nt: TGTGCCAGCAGCCAAGAGTTCCGAGCGACAGCCTACGAGCAGTACTTC
j_gene: TRBJ1-2; d_gene: NA; abundance: NA; v_gene: TRBV5-4; CDR3aa: CASSLSKAGTELGYTF; CDR3nt: TGTGCCAGCAGCTTGTCGAAGGCCGGGACGGAGTTAGGCTACACCTTC
j_gene: TRBJ1-5; d_gene: NA; abundance: NA; v_gene: TRBV7-6; CDR3aa: CASSLERAGPNQPQHF; CDR3nt: TGTGCCAGCAGCTTAGAGAGGGCAGGGCCAAATCAGCCCCAGCATTTT
j_gene: TRBJ1-2; d_gene: NA; abundance: NA; v_gene: TRBV5-1; CDR3aa: CASNEPGFGGYTF; CDR3nt: TGCGCCAGCAATGAGCCCGGATTCGGTGGCTACACCTTC
j_gene: TRBJ1-1; d_gene: NA; abundance: NA; v_gene: TRBV4-1; CDR3aa: CASRSPRTNTEAFF; CDR3nt: TGCGCCAGCAGATCCCCCAGAACGAACACTGAAGCTTTCTTT
j_gene: TRBJ1-2; d_gene: NA; abundance: NA; v_gene: TRBV15; CDR3aa: CATSRATGRHGYTF; CDR3nt: TGTGCCACCAGCAGAGCGACAGGAAGGCATGGCTACACCTTC
j_gene: TRBJ1-1; d_gene: NA; abundance: NA; v_gene: TRBV2; CDR3aa: CASSLQGTNTEAFF; CDR3nt: TGTGCCAGCAGTTTACAGGGCACGAACACTGAAGCTTTCTTT
j_gene: TRBJ1-1; d_gene: NA; abundance: NA; v_gene: TRBV11-3; CDR3aa: CASSLESGNTEAFF; CDR3nt: TGTGCCAGCAGCTTAGAGTCTGGGAACACTGAAGCTTTCTTT
j_gene: TRBJ1-5; d_gene: NA; abundance: NA; v_gene: TRBV6-6; CDR3aa: CASSSRANQPQHF; CDR3nt: TGTGCCAGCAGTTCCAGGGCTAATCAGCCCCAGCATTTT
j_gene: TRBJ1-2; d_gene: TRBD1; abundance: NA; v_gene: TRBV4-1; CDR3aa: CASSQGRRLGTVLGGYTF; CDR3nt: TGCGCCAGCAGCCAAGGTCGGCGGCTGGGGACAGTATTAGGGGGCTACACCTTC
j_gene: TRBJ2-2; d_gene: NA; abundance: NA; v_gene: TRBV2; CDR3aa: CASSGSGGELFF; CDR3nt: TGTGCCAGCAGTGGGTCCGGCGGGGAGCTGTTTTTT
j_gene: TRBJ1-1; d_gene: NA; abundance: NA; v_gene: TRBV18; CDR3aa: CASSPPNWDVPEAFF; CDR3nt: TGTGCCAGCTCACCACCGAATTGGGACGTACCTGAAGCTTTCTTT
j_gene: TRBJ1-4; d_gene: TRBD1; abundance: NA; v_gene: TRBV6-5; CDR3aa: CASSFQGAGKLFF; CDR3nt: TGTGCCAGCAGTTTTCAGGGGGCTGGAAAACTGTTTTTT
j_gene: TRBJ2-7; d_gene: TRBD2; abundance: NA; v_gene: TRBV9; CDR3aa: CASSVGLAGAYEQYF; CDR3nt: TGTGCCAGCAGCGTAGGTTTGGCGGGGGCCTACGAGCAGTACTTC
j_gene: TRBJ2-5; d_gene: NA; abundance: NA; v_gene: TRBV5-1; CDR3aa: CASSLGLGETQYF; CDR3nt: TGCGCCAGCAGCTTGGGATTGGGAGAGACCCAGTACTTC
j_gene: TRBJ2-7; d_gene: NA; abundance: NA; v_gene: TRBV2; CDR3aa: CASSPGIGGREQYF; CDR3nt: TGTGCCAGCAGCCCTGGAATAGGGGGGCGCGAGCAGTACTTC
j_gene: TRBJ1-2; d_gene: NA; abundance: NA; v_gene: TRBV6-5; CDR3aa: CASSYSNPRTGYTF; CDR3nt: TGTGCCAGCAGTTACTCAAATCCGAGAACTGGCTACACCTTC
j_gene: TRBJ1-4; d_gene: NA; abundance: NA; v_gene: TRBV5-1; CDR3aa: CASSFFGTGATNEKLFF; CDR3nt: TGCGCCAGCAGCTTTTTTGGGACGGGTGCAACTAATGAAAAACTGTTTTTT
j_gene: TRBJ1-2; d_gene: NA; abundance: NA; v_gene: TRBV2; CDR3aa: CARSVLFLYGYTF; CDR3nt: TGTGCCAGGTCAGTACTCTTCCTCTATGGCTACACCTTC
j_gene: TRBJ1-1; d_gene: TRBD1; abundance: NA; v_gene: TRBV19; CDR3aa: CASSPGQGTPNTEAFF; CDR3nt: TGTGCCAGTAGTCCGGGACAGGGGACTCCGAACACTGAAGCTTTCTTT
j_gene: TRBJ1-1; d_gene: NA; abundance: NA; v_gene: TRBV2; CDR3aa: CASSPRESLTEAFF; CDR3nt: TGTGCCAGCAGCCCTCGAGAGTCTCTCACTGAAGCTTTCTTT
j_gene: TRBJ2-1; d_gene: NA; abundance: NA; v_gene: TRBV19; CDR3aa: CASSILGRDNEQFF; CDR3nt: TGTGCCAGTAGTATATTAGGCAGGGACAATGAGCAGTTCTTC
j_gene: TRBJ2-1; d_gene: TRBD2; abundance: NA; v_gene: TRBV5-1; CDR3aa: CASSPGTSNEQFF; CDR3nt: TGCGCCAGCAGCCCGGGGACTAGCAATGAGCAGTTCTTC
j_gene: TRBJ1-5; d_gene: NA; abundance: once; v_gene: TRBV18; CDR3aa: CASSTGFNQPQHF; CDR3nt: TGTGCCAGTAGCACAGGGTTCAATCAGCCCCAGCATTTT
j_gene: TRBJ1-4; d_gene: NA; abundance: NA; v_gene: TRBV6-1; CDR3aa: CASSAYTQGPGEKLFF; CDR3nt: TGTGCCAGCAGTGCCTATACTCAGGGGCCAGGTGAAAAACTGTTTTTT
j_gene: TRBJ2-6; d_gene: NA; abundance: once; v_gene: TRBV11-3; CDR3aa: CASSPPSGANVLTF; CDR3nt: TGTGCCAGCAGCCCCCCCTCTGGGGCCAACGTCCTGACTTTC
j_gene: TRBJ2-5; d_gene: NA; abundance: NA; v_gene: TRBV27; CDR3aa: CASGWTDATGTQYF; CDR3nt: TGTGCCAGCGGGTGGACAGACGCCACGGGGACCCAGTACTTC
j_gene: TRBJ2-7; d_gene: NA; abundance: NA; v_gene: TRBV14; CDR3aa: CASSLLDSREQYF; CDR3nt: TGTGCCAGCAGCCTCCTGGACTCTCGGGAGCAGTACTTC
j_gene: TRBJ2-5; d_gene: TRBD2; abundance: NA; v_gene: TRBV3-1/TRBV3-2; CDR3aa: CASSRLAGGQETQYF; CDR3nt: TGTGCCAGCAGCCGACTAGCGGGGGGACAAGAGACCCAGTACTTC
j_gene: TRBJ1-2; d_gene: TRBD1; abundance: NA; v_gene: TRBV9; CDR3aa: CASREQGVHGYTF; CDR3nt: TGTGCCAGCAGGGAACAGGGGGTCCATGGCTACACCTTC
j_gene: TRBJ1-4; d_gene: TRBD1; abundance: few; v_gene: TRBV7-3; CDR3aa: CASSFRDRGHEKLFF; CDR3nt: TGTGCCAGCAGCTTCCGGGACAGGGGGCATGAAAAACTGTTTTTT
j_gene: TRBJ2-5; d_gene: NA; abundance: NA; v_gene: TRBV12-3/TRBV12-4; CDR3aa: CASSAREQETQYF; CDR3nt: TGTGCCAGCAGTGCCCGGGAACAAGAGACCCAGTACTTC
j_gene: TRBJ1-1; d_gene: NA; abundance: few; v_gene: TRBV5-8; CDR3aa: CASLRWRDTEAFF; CDR3nt: TGTGCCAGCTTAAGGTGGAGGGACACTGAAGCTTTCTTT
j_gene: TRBJ1-4; d_gene: NA; abundance: NA; v_gene: TRBV6-6; CDR3aa: CASSQGATNEKLFF; CDR3nt: TGTGCCAGCAGTCAGGGTGCAACTAATGAAAAACTGTTTTTT
j_gene: TRBJ1-5; d_gene: NA; abundance: NA; v_gene: TRBV6-5; CDR3aa: CASGWGNQPQHF; CDR3nt: TGTGCCAGCGGTTGGGGCAATCAGCCCCAGCATTTT
j_gene: TRBJ2-1; d_gene: NA; abundance: NA; v_gene: TRBV7-9; CDR3aa: CASSLVAGYSYNEQFF; CDR3nt: TGTGCCAGCAGCTTAGTTGCAGGGTACTCCTACAATGAGCAGTTCTTC
j_gene: TRBJ1-1; d_gene: NA; abundance: NA; v_gene: TRBV18; CDR3aa: CASSIGGTTEAFF; CDR3nt: TGTGCCAGCTCAATTGGGGGAACCACTGAAGCTTTCTTT
j_gene: TRBJ1-1; d_gene: NA; abundance: NA; v_gene: TRBV7-9; CDR3aa: CASSSRGGNTEAFF; CDR3nt: TGTGCCAGCAGCTCCAGGGGTGGGAACACTGAAGCTTTCTTT
j_gene: TRBJ1-1; d_gene: NA; abundance: NA; v_gene: TRBV7-3; CDR3aa: CASSADRGGEAFF; CDR3nt: TGTGCCAGCAGCGCCGATCGGGGGGGTGAAGCTTTCTTT
j_gene: TRBJ2-5; d_gene: NA; abundance: NA; v_gene: TRBV6-5; CDR3aa: CASSYSRETQYF; CDR3nt: TGTGCCAGCAGTTACTCGCGGGAGACCCAGTACTTC
j_gene: TRBJ2-5; d_gene: TRBD1; abundance: NA; v_gene: TRBV7-2; CDR3aa: CASSPHQTGIETQYF; CDR3nt: TGTGCCAGCAGCCCACACCAGACAGGGATAGAGACCCAGTACTTC